These 4 T cell receptor beta chains share one sample of origin, sequenced in a study of blood T cell repertoires in COVID-19. Data came from immunoSEQ multiplex PCR; TCRdb stores just in-frame clones and leaves some out. Found here are hundreds of thousands of clones, less than 90% of them singletons; the top ten hold 20%. Sequencing input: peripheral blood. The receptors were gathered from a man aged 25 to 40 with active or convalescent COVID-19.

The chain uses TRBV29-1 and TRBJ1-2; tentative D call: TRBD1 (5 bases). V lost 2 bases and J lost 6, with 10 bases in between. This CDR3 has 12 amino acids. CDR1 is SQVTM and CDR2 is ANQGSEA in the germline V gene. The DNA of the CDR3 is TGCAGCGTTGAACACAGGACCCATGGCTACACCTTC. This codes for CSVEHRTHGYTF.

The chain uses TRBV4-1 and TRBJ2-1; the match to TRBD2 covers 13 bases. The CDR3 loop spans 16 amino acids. V was pared by 1 base and J by 8 bases, with 5 bases of the junction left unmatched. Per the germline V gene, CDR1 is MGHRA and CDR2 is YSYEKL. CDR3 coding DNA: TGCGCCAGCAGCCAAGTCGGACTAGCGGGAGAGGATGAGCAGTTCTTC. This translates into CASSQVGLAGEDEQFF.

The chain links TRBV24-1 to TRBJ1-2; 7 nucleotides match TRBD1. The junction had 4 bases not matched to a gene; V was cut back by 6 bases and J by 4 bases. CDR1 KGHDR and CDR2 SFDVKD come from the germline V gene. The CDR3 covers 13 residues. CDR3 bases: TGTGCCACCAGTCCGGGACAGACCTATGGCTACACCTTC. It is translated as CATSPGQTYGYTF.

The chain couples TRBV5-1 to TRBJ1-4; TRBD1 matches at 7 bases. The CDR3 runs to 14 residues. Trimming took 4 bases from V and 6 from J; bases not matched to a gene: 6. The germline V gene encodes CDR1 SGHRS and CDR2 YFSETQ. CDR3 amino acids: CASSTGTADEKLFF. CDR3 in DNA: TGCGCCAGCAGCACCGGGACAGCGGATGAAAAACTGTTTTTT.